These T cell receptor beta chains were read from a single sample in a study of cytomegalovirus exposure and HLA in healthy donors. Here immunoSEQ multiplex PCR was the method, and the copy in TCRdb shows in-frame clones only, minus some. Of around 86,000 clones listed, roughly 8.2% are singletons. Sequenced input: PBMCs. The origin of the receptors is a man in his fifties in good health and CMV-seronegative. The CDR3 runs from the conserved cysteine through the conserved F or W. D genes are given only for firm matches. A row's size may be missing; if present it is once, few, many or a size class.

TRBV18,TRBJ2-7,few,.,TGTGCCAGCTCACCACCCCACGGCGGGTCCGAGCAGTACTTC,CASSPPHGGSEQYF
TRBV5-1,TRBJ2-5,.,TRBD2,TGCGCCAGCAGCACGCGGGGGGGGGCGTCGTACCAAGAGACCCAGTACTTC,CASSTRGGASYQETQYF
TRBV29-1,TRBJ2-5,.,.,TGCAGCGTTCAATTACAGCCTCAAGAGACCCAGTACTTC,CSVQLQPQETQYF
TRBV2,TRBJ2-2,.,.,TGTGCCAGCCCCGGGCCGCGGGGCACCGGGGAGCTGTTTTTT,CASPGPRGTGELFF
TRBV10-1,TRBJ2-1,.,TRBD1,TGCGCCAGCAGTCTGGACAGGGGATTCGATGAGCAGTTCTTC,CASSLDRGFDEQFF
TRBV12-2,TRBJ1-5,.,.,TGTGCAAGTCGCTTAGATCACACAGAAAGACAGCCCCAGCATTTT,CASRLDHTERQPQHF
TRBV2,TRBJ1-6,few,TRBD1,TGTGCCAGCAGTGAAGTGACAGGGTTTTCACCCCTCCACTTT,CASSEVTGFSPLHF
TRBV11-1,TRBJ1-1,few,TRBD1,TGTGCCAGCAGCCCCAGGGACAGGATAAACACTGAAGCTTTCTTT,CASSPRDRINTEAFF
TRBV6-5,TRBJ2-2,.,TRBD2,TGTGCCAGCAGCTTAGCGGGAATGGACACCGGGGAGCTGTTTTTT,CASSLAGMDTGELFF
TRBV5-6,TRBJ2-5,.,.,TGTGCCAGCAGCTCCCTATTAACACGGGAGCAGTACTTC,CASSSLLTREQYF
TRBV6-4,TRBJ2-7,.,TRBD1,TGTGCCAGCAGCCGGGACAGGGGATACGAGCAGTACTTC,CASSRDRGYEQYF
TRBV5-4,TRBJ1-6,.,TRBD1,TGTGCCAGCAGCACAGGGACAGGGGGTATGAATTCACCCCTCCACTTT,CASSTGTGGMNSPLHF
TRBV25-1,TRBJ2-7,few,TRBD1,TGTGCCAGCAGTGACCCCGGGACAGGGGGCCTCGAGCAGTACTTC,CASSDPGTGGLEQYF
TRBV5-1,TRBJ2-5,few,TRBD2,TGCGCCAGCAGCTCCGGGACTAGCGGGGTCCAAAAGACCCAGTACTTC,CASSSGTSGVQKTQYF
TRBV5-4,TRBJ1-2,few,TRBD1,TGTGCCAGCAGCCCGGGACAGGCCAGGGACTATGGCTACACCTTC,CASSPGQARDYGYTF
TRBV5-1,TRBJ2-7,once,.,TGCGCCAGCAGCTTGGTGGGGCAGGGCCCCTACGAGCAGTACTTC,CASSLVGQGPYEQYF
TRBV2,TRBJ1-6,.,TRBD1,TGTGCCAGCAGTGAAAAGACAGGGAATTCACCCCTCCACTTT,CASSEKTGNSPLHF
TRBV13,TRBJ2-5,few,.,TGTGCCAGCAGCTCGTACGGCGGGGTAGGGACCCAGTACTTC,CASSSYGGVGTQYF
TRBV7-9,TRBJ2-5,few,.,TGTGCCAGCAGCTCCTCTAGACAGGCTCAAGAGACCCAGTACTTC,CASSSSRQAQETQYF
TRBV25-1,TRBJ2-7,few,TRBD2,TGTGCCAGCAGTGTAGCGGGAGGGTACGAGCAGTACTTC,CASSVAGGYEQYF
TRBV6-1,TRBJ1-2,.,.,TGTGCCAGCAGTGAAGTACCGGACAGCTACTATGGCTACACCTTC,CASSEVPDSYYGYTF
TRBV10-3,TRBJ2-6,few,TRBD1,TGTGCCATCAGTGAAGCAGGACAGGGGTACCCTGGGGCCAACGTCCTGACTTTC,CAISEAGQGYPGANVLTF
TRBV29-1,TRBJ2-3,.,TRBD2,TGCAGCGTCACAGGACTAGCGGGAGGCCCAGATACGCAGTATTTT,CSVTGLAGGPDTQYF
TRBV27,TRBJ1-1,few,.,TGTGCCAGCAGTACCCCCTCCGGGGGGACTGAAGCTTTCTTT,CASSTPSGGTEAFF
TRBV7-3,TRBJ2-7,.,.,TGTGCCAGCAGCTTAAACCCGGGAGACTACGAGCAGTACTTC,CASSLNPGDYEQYF
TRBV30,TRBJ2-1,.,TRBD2,TGTGCCTGGAGTCCCGGGACTAGCGGGACCAATGAGCAGTTCTTC,CAWSPGTSGTNEQFF
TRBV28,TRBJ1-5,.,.,TGTGCCATGCTTTACCGGGGTCAGCCCCAGCATTTT,CAMLYRGQPQHF
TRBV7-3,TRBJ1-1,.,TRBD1,TGTGCCAGCAGCTTCGGACCCGGGACAGGTGAAGCTTTCTTT,CASSFGPGTGEAFF
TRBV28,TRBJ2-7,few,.,TGTGCCAGCAGTTTAATGAACCCCGGGCTCCGGGGCTCCTACGAGCAGTACTTC,CASSLMNPGLRGSYEQYF
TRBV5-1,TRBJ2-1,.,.,TGCGCCAGCAGCTTGGACAGATACAATGAGCAGTTCTTC,CASSLDRYNEQFF
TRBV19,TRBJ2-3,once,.,TGTGCCAGTAGTCCTAGGGGAGATACGCAGTATTTT,CASSPRGDTQYF
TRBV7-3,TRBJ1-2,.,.,TGTGCCAGCAGCCAATCCGACAGAACAAACTATGGCTACACCTTC,CASSQSDRTNYGYTF
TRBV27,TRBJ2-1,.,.,TGTGCCAGCAGAGGGAGTGCACCTAATTCCTACAATGAGCAGTTCTTC,CASRGSAPNSYNEQFF
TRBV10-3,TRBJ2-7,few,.,TGTGCCATCAGTGAACGGGGAAGCTCCTACGAGCAGTACTTC,CAISERGSSYEQYF
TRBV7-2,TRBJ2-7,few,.,TGTGCCAGCAGCGTAGCCTCTAGCGAGACCTCCTACGAGCAGTACTTC,CASSVASSETSYEQYF
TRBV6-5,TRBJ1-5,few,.,TGTGCCAGCAGTTTACAACATAGCAATCAGCCCCAGCATTTT,CASSLQHSNQPQHF